These 3 T cell receptor beta chains originate from one sample sequenced in a study of T cells in Graves' hyperthyroidism and ophthalmopathy. RNA transcripts provided the source from which TCR beta CDR3 regions were amplified. Researchers ran a first-round RT-PCR on the TCR CDR3 using the HTBI primer set. TCRdb called the multiplex PCR reads again in MiXCR, with one record for every CDR3 protein. The sample has approximately 690,000 distinct CDR3 sequences; roughly 20% are singletons. The sequenced material came from blood. The receptor source for this set is a man aged 30 to 39 with Graves' ophthalmopathy.

This clonotype has at least ten counts. The J gene is TRBJ1-1, the V gene TRBV5-1; possibly TRBD1 for D (5 bases). Trimming stripped 1 base from V and 6 bases from J, with 19 bases between. The CDR3 is 16 amino acids. In germline, CDR1 is SGHRS, CDR2 YFSETQ. CDR3 nucleotide sequence: TGCGCCAGCAGCTTGTGGGAGTCCGGCGGGGGGGCTGAAGCTTTCTTT. It specifies CASSLWESGGGAEAFF.

The chain combines TRBV2 with TRBJ1-2; D gene uncertain. Germline CDR1 reads SNHLY; CDR2 reads FYNNEI. This CDR3 comprises 14 residues. Trimming took 7 bases from V and 4 from J, leaving 16 bases between them. For the CDR3, the DNA is TGTGCCAGCAAATACGCCGGCTCCTTCTATGGCTACACCTTC. Translated, it gives CASKYAGSFYGYTF.

The chain has TRBV25-1 and TRBJ1-1; D is ambiguous. The germline V and J ends were trimmed by 3 bases and 1 base, with 18 bases remaining between them. There are 17 residues in the CDR3. Germline V gene lookup returns CDR1 MGHDK and CDR2 SYGVNS. Written as DNA, the CDR3 is TGTGCCAGCAGTGATTCTACAGAGCCTAGAGGGAACACTGAAGCTTTCTTT. Translated, it gives CASSDSTEPRGNTEAFF.